What follows are 11 T cell receptor beta chains derived from one specimen sequenced in a study of graft-versus-host responses after intestinal transplantation. Repertoires were generated with immunoSEQ multiplex PCR, while TCRdb's copy carries only in-frame clones and drops some. The profile shows tens of thousands of clones, 92% of them singletons. No antigen is known for these receptors. Sequenced here: unstimulated CD4+ T cells sorted from spleen or lymph node cells, sampled before intestinal transplant. These receptors originate from a human donor who received an intestinal transplant.

This clone appeared once. The rearrangement links TRBV6-5 to TRBJ2-7; D gene ambiguous. Trimming removed 8 bases at V and 0 bases at J, with 17 bases between. The CDR3 is made up of 15 amino acids. CDR1 is MNHEY and CDR2 is SVGAGI in the germline V gene. CDR3 in DNA: TGTGCCAGCGCCCCAGTACCGGACCGCTCCTACGAGCAGTACTTC. Amino acids: CASAPVPDRSYEQYF.

The CDR3 DNA follows: TGTGCCAGCAGTATGGAGGGGGCGGATGGCTACACCTTC. Translation: CASSMEGADGYTF. The V call is TRBV28, the J call TRBJ1-2; 7 nucleotides match TRBD1. The length of the CDR3 is 13 residues. V trimming: 5 bases; J trimming: 6 bases; junction bases outside the gene matches: 6. The V gene's germline CDR1 is MDHEN and CDR2 SYDVKM.

The J gene is TRBJ2-1, the V gene TRBV7-9, with TRBD1 matching 7 bases. Germline V gives CDR1 SEHNR, CDR2 FQNEAQ (reference sequence). V was clipped by 1 base and J by 4 bases; unmatched bases: 7. The CDR3 has 16 amino acids. The CDR3 DNA is TGTGCCAGCAGCTTAGGGGACAGTCCCCTATACAATGAGCAGTTCTTC. Translation gives CASSLGDSPLYNEQFF.

The V call is TRBV2, the J call TRBJ2-2; 8 positions match TRBD2. This CDR3 comprises 21 residues. Trimming took 1 base from V and 1 from J; bases not matched to a gene: 17. Per the germline V gene, CDR1 is SNHLY and CDR2 is FYNNEI. The CDR3 loop is CASSEEEALRGGLGNTGELFF. In nucleotides, the CDR3 is TGTGCCAGCAGTGAAGAAGAAGCTCTGAGGGGGGGACTAGGGAACACCGGGGAGCTGTTTTTT.

The gene calls are TRBV6-1 and TRBJ1-5; D not certain. V lost 8 bases, J lost 7 bases, and 12 bases lay in between. The germline V gene encodes CDR1 MNHNS and CDR2 SASEGT. The CDR3 length is 12 residues. This CDR3 is CASHGVGQPQHF. For the CDR3, the DNA is TGTGCCAGCCATGGGGTTGGCCAGCCCCAGCATTTT.

The chain combines TRBV12-5 with TRBJ2-5, with 9 bases aligning to TRBD2. The V and J ends lost 7 bases and 11 bases, in that order; junction bases with no gene match: 14. The CDR3 runs 14 residues. Germline V gene data show CDR1 as LGHNT and CDR2 as FRNRAP. CDR3 region: CASAKTSGLDQQYF. CDR3 nucleotide sequence: TGTGCTAGTGCTAAGACTAGCGGCTTAGATCAGCAGTACTTC.

This clone was recorded once. CDR3 in DNA: TGTGCCAGCAGCCCAGGAGGGGACTGGTACGAGCAGTACTTC. Protein product: CASSPGGDWYEQYF. This sequence joins TRBV28 and TRBJ2-7; tentatively, D is TRBD2 (6 bases). V was pared by 6 bases and J by 4 bases, with 16 bases between. Germline CDR1 MDHEN, CDR2 SYDVKM. The CDR3 extends over 14 amino acids.

The rearrangement joins TRBV15 to TRBJ1-3; maybe TRBD1 (5 bases). The CDR3 is 16 residues long. Trimming pared 3 bases from V and 0 bases from J, leaving 12 bases between. CDR1 LNHNV and CDR2 YYDKDF come from the germline V gene (reference sequence). CDR3 in DNA: TGTGCCACCAGCAGGATGGGGACGAGCTCTGGAAACACCATATATTTT. Protein: CATSRMGTSSGNTIYF.

The J gene is TRBJ1-5, the V gene TRBV19; possible D gene TRBD1, 5 bases. Deletions cut 3 bases from V and 2 bases from J, with 8 bases between. The CDR3 is 14 amino acids. Looked up from germline, CDR1 is LNHDA and CDR2 is SQIVND (reference sequence). CDR3 sequence (DNA): TGTGCCAGTAGTATTAGGGGCCGCAATCAGCCCCAGCATTTT. It translates to CASSIRGRNQPQHF.

The V gene is TRBV7-2, the J gene TRBJ2-3; a possible D gene is TRBD2 (7 bases). The V and J ends lost 4 bases and 3 bases respectively, with 14 bases between them. The CDR3 spans 15 residues. Germline assignment: CDR1 SGHTA and CDR2 FQGNSA. CDR3 sequence (DNA): TGTGCCAGCAGCTCCGTGGGGGGGACAACAGATACGCAGTATTTT. Amino acids: CASSSVGGTTDTQYF.

The V and J genes are TRBV5-1 and TRBJ1-1, with D unresolved. Per germline, CDR1 SGHRS and CDR2 YFSETQ. V was cut by 4 bases and J by 5 bases, with 9 bases left in between. This CDR3 contains 12 residues. CDR3 loop: CASSVRGTEAFF. Here the CDR3 DNA reads TGCGCCAGCAGCGTTCGTGGTACTGAAGCTTTCTTT.